This TCR beta chain was captured by sequencing in a study of T cell repertoires in cytomegalovirus infection. Study summary: Recently identified HLA-C-restricted and well-studied HLA-B-restricted CMV epitopes were used. From public TCR beta signatures came an indication of both CMV infection and matching HLA type. Study-level points and caveats: CMV carriers with the relevant HLA were identified by cumulative public TCR beta family frequency. There were HLA-C-restricted CMV-specific TCR beta clonotypes dominating the ex vivo response.

This clonotype was observed many times. No antigen is known for it. The CDR3 is 14 residues long. CDR1 SGHVS and CDR2 FQNEAQ come from the germline V gene. The germline V and J ends were trimmed by 6 bases and 8 bases, with 17 bases remaining between them. TCRdb re-called the reads with MiXCR, one entry per CDR3 protein. The profile shows some 43,000 distinct CDR3 sequences, about a fifth of them singletons. This sample comprised CD8+ T cells from cultured PBMCs, obtained from culture after CMV antigen stimulation. This clonotype was obtained from a human donor in good health (CMV status not recorded). Some clones in this sample may be carry-over from other donors' samples. The V call is TRBV7-8, the J call TRBJ2-1; D assignment may be TRBD1 or TRBD2 (6 bases each). Written as DNA, the CDR3 is TGTGCCAGCAGTCGGACGCAGGGGACTGATGAGCAGTTCTTC. It specifies CASSRTQGTDEQFF.